This TCR beta chain was identified in a study of vaccination and CD4 T cells after COVID-19. Study-level background: Participants, all vaccine recipients, received two doses of either BNT162b2 or mRNA-1273.

Sequencing of cultured CD4+ T cell DNA used the Oncomine TCR Beta short-read assay. TCRdb ran MiXCR on the PCR reads and lists one entry per CDR3 protein. The data contain more than 15,000 distinct CDR3 sequences, roughly 60% of them singletons. The sample's treatment: approximately nine-day PBMC culture with coronavirus spike peptide pools or control peptides (ViraFEST assay). T cells were expanded with peptide pools, and expanded clonotypes were identified by TCR sequencing. PCR positivity dates ran from March to December 2020, preceding US Alpha, Beta and Delta variants. Note on this clonotype: Antigen: not known.

The receptor was derived from a human donor who had recovered from COVID-19. Source: CD4+ T cells from blood, cultured in vitro, taken after SARS-CoV-2 vaccination.

The CDR3 protein is CASRRQGQDYEAFF. The CDR3 DNA follows: TGTGCCAGTAGGAGACAGGGCCAGGATTATGAAGCTTTCTTT. This chain connects TRBV19 to TRBJ1-1; 7 bases map to TRBD1. The CDR3 extends over 14 amino acids. V lost 6 bases and J lost 7; bases outside the gene matches: 11. In germline, CDR1 is LNHDA, CDR2 SQIVND (reference sequence).